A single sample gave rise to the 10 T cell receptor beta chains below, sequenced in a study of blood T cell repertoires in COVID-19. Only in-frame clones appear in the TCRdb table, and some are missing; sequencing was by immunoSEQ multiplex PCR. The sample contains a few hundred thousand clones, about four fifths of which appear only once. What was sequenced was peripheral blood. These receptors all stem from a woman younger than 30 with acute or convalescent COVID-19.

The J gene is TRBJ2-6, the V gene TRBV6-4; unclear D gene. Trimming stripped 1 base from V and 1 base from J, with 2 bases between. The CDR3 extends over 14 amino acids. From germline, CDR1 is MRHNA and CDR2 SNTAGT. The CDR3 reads CASSDLSGANVLTF. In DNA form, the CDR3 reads TGTGCCAGCAGTGACTTATCTGGGGCCAACGTCCTGACTTTC.

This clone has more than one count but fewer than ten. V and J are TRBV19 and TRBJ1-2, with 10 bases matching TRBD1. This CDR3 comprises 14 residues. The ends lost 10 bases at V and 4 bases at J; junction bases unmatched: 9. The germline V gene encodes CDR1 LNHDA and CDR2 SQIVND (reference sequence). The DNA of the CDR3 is TGTGCCACTACGCCGGGACAGGGGTCCTATGGCTACACCTTC. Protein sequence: CATTPGQGSYGYTF. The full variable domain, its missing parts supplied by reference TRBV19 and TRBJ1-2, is DGGITQSPKYLFRKEGQNVTLSCEQNLNHDAMYWYRQDPGQGLRLIYYSQIVNDFQKGDIAEGYSVSREKKESFPLTVTSAQKNPTAFYLCATTPGQGSYGYTFGSGTRLTVV.

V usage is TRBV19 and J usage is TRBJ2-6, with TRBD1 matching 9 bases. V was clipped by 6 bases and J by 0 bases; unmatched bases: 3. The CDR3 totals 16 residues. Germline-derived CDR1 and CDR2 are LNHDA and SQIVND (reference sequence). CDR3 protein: CASRRDRDSGANVLTF. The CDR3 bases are TGTGCCAGTAGACGGGACAGGGACTCTGGGGCCAACGTCCTGACTTTC.

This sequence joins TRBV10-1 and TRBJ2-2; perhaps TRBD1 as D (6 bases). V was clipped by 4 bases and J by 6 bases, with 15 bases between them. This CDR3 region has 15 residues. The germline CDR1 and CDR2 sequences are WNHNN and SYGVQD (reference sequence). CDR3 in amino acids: CASSGPGNRAGELFF. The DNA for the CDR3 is TGCGCCAGCAGTGGGCCAGGGAACAGGGCCGGGGAGCTGTTTTTT.

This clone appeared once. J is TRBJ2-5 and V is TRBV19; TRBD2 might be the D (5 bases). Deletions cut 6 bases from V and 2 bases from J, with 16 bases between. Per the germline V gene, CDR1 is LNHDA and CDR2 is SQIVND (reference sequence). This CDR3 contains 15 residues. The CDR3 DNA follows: TGTGCCAGTAGCCCCCCCGGGAACCCACAAGAGACCCAGTACTTC. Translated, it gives CASSPPGNPQETQYF.

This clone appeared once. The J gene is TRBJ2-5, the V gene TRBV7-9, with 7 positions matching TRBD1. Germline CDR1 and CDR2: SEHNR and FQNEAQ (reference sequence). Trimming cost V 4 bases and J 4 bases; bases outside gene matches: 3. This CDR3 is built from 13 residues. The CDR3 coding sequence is TGTGCCAGCAGCTCCCGGGACAGAGAGACCCAGTACTTC. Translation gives CASSSRDRETQYF.

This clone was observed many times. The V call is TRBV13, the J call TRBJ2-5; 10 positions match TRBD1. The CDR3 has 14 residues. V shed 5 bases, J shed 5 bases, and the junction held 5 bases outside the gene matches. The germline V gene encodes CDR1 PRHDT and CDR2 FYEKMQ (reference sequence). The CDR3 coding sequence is TGTGCCAGCAGCAGGGACAGGGGCGGGGAGACCCAGTACTTC. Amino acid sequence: CASSRDRGGETQYF.

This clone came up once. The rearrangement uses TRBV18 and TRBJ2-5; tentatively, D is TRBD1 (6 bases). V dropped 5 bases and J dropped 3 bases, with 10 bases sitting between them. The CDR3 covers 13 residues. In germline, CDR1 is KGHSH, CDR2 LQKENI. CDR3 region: CASSSGQKETQYF. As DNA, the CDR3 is TGTGCCAGCTCATCAGGACAGAAAGAGACCCAGTACTTC.

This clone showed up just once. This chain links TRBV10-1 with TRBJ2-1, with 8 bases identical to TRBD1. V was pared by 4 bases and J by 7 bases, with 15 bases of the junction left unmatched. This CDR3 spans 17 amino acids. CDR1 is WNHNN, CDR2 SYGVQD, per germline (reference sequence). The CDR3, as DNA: TGCGCCAGCAGTGTAGTGTTAGGACAGGGAGCAGAGAATGAGCAGTTCTTC. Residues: CASSVVLGQGAENEQFF.

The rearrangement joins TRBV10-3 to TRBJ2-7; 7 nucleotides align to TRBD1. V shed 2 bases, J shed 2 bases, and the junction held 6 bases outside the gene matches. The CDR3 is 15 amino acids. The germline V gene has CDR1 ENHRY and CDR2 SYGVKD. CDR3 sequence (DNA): TGTGCCATCAGTGAGCGACAGGGTTCCGCCTACGAGCAGTACTTC. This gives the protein CAISERQGSAYEQYF.